Here is one T cell receptor (beta chain) with its context. The CDR3 is made up of 16 amino acids. The germline gives CDR1 MDHEN, CDR2 SYDVKM. The V gene lost 6 bases and the J gene lost 7 bases, with 19 bases spanning the gap. These data belong to a study of blood T cell repertoires in COVID-19. Study at large: COVID-19 samples, acute and convalescent, were from the United States, Italy and Spain. T cells, B-cell-depleted T cells, or PBMCs provided the cDNA or gDNA that served as material.

In the source study's methods: Reference gene primer amplification yielded estimated nucleated cell counts. Method: immunoSEQ multiplex PCR; TCRdb's copy keeps in-frame clones and lacks some. V, J and clone size are those of that table, while D and trimming were read from the DNA. The table records fewer than 300,000 clones, 70% to 90% of them present only once. Which cohort a participant joined came from the clinical history participants gave. This TCR derives from a woman in her twenties or thirties who had recovered from COVID-19. V usage is TRBV28 and J usage is TRBJ1-6; the D is unclear. The sequenced sample was PBMCs or T cells enriched from blood (not recorded which). The CDR3 DNA follows: TGTGCCAGCAGCTCGACTGACCGGGGAAAAAATTCACCCCTCCACTTT. Amino acids: CASSSTDRGKNSPLHF.